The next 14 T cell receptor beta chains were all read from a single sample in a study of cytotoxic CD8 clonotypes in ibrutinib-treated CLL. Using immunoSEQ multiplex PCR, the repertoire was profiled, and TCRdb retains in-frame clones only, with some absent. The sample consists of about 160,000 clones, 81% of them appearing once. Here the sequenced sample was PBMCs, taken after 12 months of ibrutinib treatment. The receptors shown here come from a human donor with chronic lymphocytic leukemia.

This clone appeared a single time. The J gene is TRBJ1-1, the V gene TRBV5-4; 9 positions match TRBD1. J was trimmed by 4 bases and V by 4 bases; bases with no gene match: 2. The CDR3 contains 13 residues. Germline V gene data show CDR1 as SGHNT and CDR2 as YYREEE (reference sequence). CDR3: CASSPDRGTEAFF. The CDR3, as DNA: TGTGCCAGCAGCCCGGACAGGGGCACTGAAGCTTTCTTT.

The CDR3 DNA reads TGTGCCAGCAGCTCGGGACAGGGGTTGGGCAATCAGCCCCAGCATTTT. Its protein product is CASSSGQGLGNQPQHF. The V gene is TRBV7-9, the J gene TRBJ1-5; 10 bases match TRBD1. Unmatched junction bases numbered 5, after V lost 4 bases and J lost 2 bases. This CDR3 comprises 16 residues. Looked up from germline, CDR1 is SEHNR and CDR2 is FQNEAQ (reference sequence).

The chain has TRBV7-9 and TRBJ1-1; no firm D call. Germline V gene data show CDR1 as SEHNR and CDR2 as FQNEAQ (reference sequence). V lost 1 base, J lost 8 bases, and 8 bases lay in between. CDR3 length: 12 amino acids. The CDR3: CASSLGLGEAFF. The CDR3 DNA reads TGTGCCAGCAGCTTAGGGCTCGGAGAAGCTTTCTTT.

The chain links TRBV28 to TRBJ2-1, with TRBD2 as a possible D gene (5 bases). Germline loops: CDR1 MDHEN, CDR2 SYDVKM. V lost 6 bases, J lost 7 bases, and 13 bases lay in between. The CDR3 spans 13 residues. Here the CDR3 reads CASSPIAPNEQFF. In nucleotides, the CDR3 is TGTGCCAGCAGCCCCATAGCGCCAAATGAGCAGTTCTTC.

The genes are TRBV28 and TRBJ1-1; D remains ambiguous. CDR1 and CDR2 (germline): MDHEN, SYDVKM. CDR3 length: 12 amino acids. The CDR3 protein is CASAVFQTEAFF. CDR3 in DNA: TGTGCTTCTGCGGTCTTTCAGACTGAAGCTTTCTTT.

The CDR3: CASSVDVLGAYNEQFF. The CDR3 region has the DNA TGTGCCAGCAGCGTAGACGTCCTGGGGGCGTACAATGAGCAGTTCTTC. The chain recombines TRBV9 with TRBJ2-1; the D gene is possibly TRBD1 (6 bases). V was shortened by 0 bases and J by 4 bases, with 14 bases between the two germline ends. Germline assignment: CDR1 SGDLS and CDR2 YYNGEE. This CDR3 has 16 amino acids.

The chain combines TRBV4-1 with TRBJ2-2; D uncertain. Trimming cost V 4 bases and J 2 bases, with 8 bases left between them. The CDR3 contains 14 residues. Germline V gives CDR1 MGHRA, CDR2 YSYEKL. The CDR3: CASSRALNTGELFF. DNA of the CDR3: TGCGCCAGCAGCCGGGCCCTAAACACCGGGGAGCTGTTTTTT.

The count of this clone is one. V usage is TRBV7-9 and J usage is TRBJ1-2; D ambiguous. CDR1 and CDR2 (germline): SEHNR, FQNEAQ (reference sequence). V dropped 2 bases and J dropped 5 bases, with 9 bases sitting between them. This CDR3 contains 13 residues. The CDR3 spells CASSLKGQYGYTF. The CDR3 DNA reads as TGTGCCAGCAGCTTAAAAGGGCAGTATGGCTACACCTTC.

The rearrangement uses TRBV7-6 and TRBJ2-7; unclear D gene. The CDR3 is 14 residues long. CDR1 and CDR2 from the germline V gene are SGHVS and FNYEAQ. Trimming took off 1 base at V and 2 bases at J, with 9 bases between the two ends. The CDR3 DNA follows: TGTGCCAGCAGCTTAGGGGCTTCCACCTACGAGCAGTACTTC. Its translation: CASSLGASTYEQYF.

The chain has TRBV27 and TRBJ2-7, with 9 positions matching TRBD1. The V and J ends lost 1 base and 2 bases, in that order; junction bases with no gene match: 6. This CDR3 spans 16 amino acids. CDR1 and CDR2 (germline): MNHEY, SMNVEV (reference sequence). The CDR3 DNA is TGTGCCAGCAGTTTATTGGGACAGGGTAGACCCTACGAGCAGTACTTC. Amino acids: CASSLLGQGRPYEQYF.

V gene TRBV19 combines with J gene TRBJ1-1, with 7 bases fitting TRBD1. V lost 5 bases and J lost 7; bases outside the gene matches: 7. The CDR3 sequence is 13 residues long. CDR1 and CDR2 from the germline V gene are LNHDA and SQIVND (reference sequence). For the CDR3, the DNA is TGTGCCAGTAGTGCCCGGGGACAGCTTGAAGCTTTCTTT. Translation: CASSARGQLEAFF. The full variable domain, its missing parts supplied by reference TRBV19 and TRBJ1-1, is DGGITQSPKYLFRKEGQNVTLSCEQNLNHDAMYWYRQDPGQGLRLIYYSQIVNDFQKGDIAEGYSVSREKKESFPLTVTSAQKNPTAFYLCASSARGQLEAFFGQGTRLTVV.

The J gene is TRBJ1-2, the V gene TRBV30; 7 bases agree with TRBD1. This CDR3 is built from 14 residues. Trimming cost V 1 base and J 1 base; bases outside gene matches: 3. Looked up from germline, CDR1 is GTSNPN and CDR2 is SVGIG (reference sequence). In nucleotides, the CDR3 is TGTGCCTGGAGTGGTGGGGACAGTAACTATGGCTACACCTTC. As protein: CAWSGGDSNYGYTF.

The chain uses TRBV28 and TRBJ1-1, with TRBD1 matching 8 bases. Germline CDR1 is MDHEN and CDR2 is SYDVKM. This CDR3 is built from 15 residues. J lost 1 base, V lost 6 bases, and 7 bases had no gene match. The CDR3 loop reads CASRSAGTGNTEAFF. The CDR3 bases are TGTGCCAGCAGATCCGCCGGGACAGGGAACACTGAAGCTTTCTTT.

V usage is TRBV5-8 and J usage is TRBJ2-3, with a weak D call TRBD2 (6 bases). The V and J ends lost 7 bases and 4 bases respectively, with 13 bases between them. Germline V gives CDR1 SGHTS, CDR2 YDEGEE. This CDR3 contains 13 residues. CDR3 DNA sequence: TGTGCCAGCGCCTTGGGGGGACCAGATACGCAGTATTTT. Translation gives CASALGGPDTQYF. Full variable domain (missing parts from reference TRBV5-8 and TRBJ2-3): EAGVTQSPTHLIKTRGQQATLRCSPISGHTSVYWYQQALGLGLQFLLWYDEGEERNRGNFPPRFSGRQFPNYSSELNVNALELEDSALYLCASALGGPDTQYFGPGTRLTVL.